These 13 T cell receptor beta chains were all obtained from the same sample, sequenced in a study of technical replicates of blood from a few donors. Measured with immunoSEQ multiplex PCR; TCRdb has only the in-frame clones, and not every one. The sample records approximately 100,000 clones, over 95% being singletons. Source material: T cells isolated from PBMCs. Receptors were obtained from a human donor in good health.

The rearrangement uses TRBV9 and TRBJ2-3; D is undetermined. The germline CDR1 and CDR2 sequences are SGDLS and YYNGEE. The CDR3 covers 14 residues. V lost 3 bases and J 0 bases, leaving 8 bases between the germline ends. CDR3 protein: CASSEQSSTDTQYF. The CDR3 bases are TGTGCCAGCAGCGAACAGTCAAGCACAGATACGCAGTATTTT.

The V and J genes are TRBV2 and TRBJ1-5; 7 positions match TRBD1. CDR1 is SNHLY and CDR2 is FYNNEI in the germline V gene. Unmatched junction bases numbered 6, after V lost 1 base and J lost 3 bases. The CDR3 consists of 16 residues. The chain's CDR3 is CASSEVGQVSNQPQHF. In DNA, the CDR3 is TGTGCCAGCAGTGAAGTAGGACAGGTTTCCAATCAGCCCCAGCATTTT.

V is TRBV6-1 and J is TRBJ1-5; D might be TRBD1 (5 bases). This CDR3 region has 15 residues. The germline gives CDR1 MNHNS, CDR2 SASEGT. V lost 4 bases to trimming and J lost 0 bases, with 10 bases between them. As DNA, the CDR3 is TGTGCCAGCAGTGTTCAGGGTTATAGCAATCAGCCCCAGCATTTT. Protein product: CASSVQGYSNQPQHF.

The chain recombines TRBV2 with TRBJ1-2, with TRBD1 identical over 10 bases. V lost 11 bases and J lost 3; bases outside the gene matches: 6. Germline-derived CDR1 and CDR2 are SNHLY and FYNNEI. This CDR3 is 13 amino acids long. CDR3 coding DNA: TGTGCCGGGGGGACAGGGGTGGACTATGGCTACACCTTC. Its translation is CAGGTGVDYGYTF.

V gene TRBV9 combines with J gene TRBJ1-4; the D is unclear. The CDR3 extends over 15 amino acids. V was pared by 0 bases and J by 12 bases, with 18 bases between. The germline gives CDR1 SGDLS, CDR2 YYNGEE. The CDR3 DNA sequence: TGTGCCAGCAGCGTAGGACCGGAGGACGGTAGGGAACTGTTTTTT. As protein: CASSVGPEDGRELFF.

This chain joins TRBV7-7 and TRBJ2-1, with 8 bases lining up with TRBD2. Germline CDR1 is SSHAT and CDR2 is FNYEAQ (reference sequence). The CDR3 runs to 15 residues. After removal of 1 base from V and 3 bases from J, the junction contained 2 bases not matched to a gene. In DNA form, the CDR3 reads TGTGCCAGCAGCTTAGGTACTAGCGGCTACAATGAGCAGTTCTTC. It encodes CASSLGTSGYNEQFF.

The chain employs TRBV7-3 and TRBJ2-1, with 9 bases aligning to TRBD2. The junction had 3 bases not matched to a gene; V was cut back by 8 bases and J by 4 bases. There are 13 residues in the CDR3. CDR1 is SGHTA, CDR2 FQGTGA, per germline. Here the CDR3 reads CASSSGVYNEQFF. The CDR3 DNA reads as TGTGCCAGCTCTAGCGGGGTTTACAATGAGCAGTTCTTC. The variable domain in full, completed from reference TRBV7-3 and TRBJ2-1, reads GAGVSQTPSNKVTEKGKYVELRCDPISGHTALYWYRQSLGQGPEFLIYFQGTGAADDSGLPNDRFFAVRPEGSVSTLKIQRTERGDSAVYLCASSSGVYNEQFFGPGTRLTVL.

This clone was seen just once. V is TRBV29-1 and J is TRBJ1-1; possible D gene TRBD1, 5 bases. Trimming stripped 4 bases from V and 5 bases from J, with 17 bases between. The CDR3 is 14 residues long. Germline CDR1 is SQVTM and CDR2 is ANQGSEA. The CDR3: CSVVFEGRRTEAFF. CDR3 in DNA: TGCAGCGTTGTATTTGAGGGGAGGAGGACTGAAGCTTTCTTT.

This chain uses TRBV16 with TRBJ1-4; D not resolved. CDR3 length: 15 amino acids. Trimming removed 5 bases from V and 7 bases from J, with 17 bases in between. Germline V gives CDR1 KGHSY, CDR2 FQNENV. The CDR3, as DNA: TGTGCCAGCAGCAACCGACCATTACGGGGTGAAAAACTGTTTTTT. Protein sequence: CASSNRPLRGEKLFF.

The genes are TRBV5-4 and TRBJ1-2, with D uncertain. The CDR3 runs 13 residues. CDR1 and CDR2 from the germline V gene are SGHNT and YYREEE (reference sequence). Trimming stripped 0 bases from V and 7 bases from J, with 10 bases between. The CDR3 here is CASSLAPGGGYTF. The DNA for the CDR3 is TGTGCCAGCAGCTTGGCCCCAGGAGGTGGCTACACCTTC.

V is TRBV5-1 and J is TRBJ2-1; 7 bases are a match to TRBD1. J lost 0 bases, V lost 4 bases, and 7 bases had no gene match. Per the germline V gene, CDR1 is SGHRS and CDR2 is YFSETQ. The CDR3 is made up of 16 amino acids. The CDR3 nucleotides are TGCGCCAGCAGCGCGACAGGGTCCAGCTCCTACAATGAGCAGTTCTTC. Encoded protein: CASSATGSSSYNEQFF.

J is TRBJ2-3 and V is TRBV28; the match to TRBD2 covers 9 bases. The CDR3 totals 21 residues. V lost 2 bases and J lost 0; bases outside the gene matches: 18. Germline V gene lookup returns CDR1 MDHEN and CDR2 SYDVKM. Written as DNA, the CDR3 is TGTGCCAGCAGTTTACTTCTAGCGGGAAATCCCAGAGGTTCTAGCACAGATACGCAGTATTTT. Protein product: CASSLLLAGNPRGSSTDTQYF.

The CDR3 DNA is TGCGCCAGCAGCCAAGGGTTTGCGGCCCTAGAGCAGTACTTC. Amino acids: CASSQGFAALEQYF. This rearrangement joins TRBV4-1 to TRBJ2-7; D ambiguous. Germline assignment: CDR1 MGHRA and CDR2 YSYEKL. V was trimmed by 1 base and J by 7 bases, leaving 14 bases between them. The CDR3 runs 14 residues.